Listed below are T cell receptor beta chains from one sample, sequenced in a study of shared clonotypes between healthy human individuals. The assay was immunoSEQ multiplex PCR, and TCRdb's table has in-frame clones only and misses some. The table has 1.5 million to 2.5 million clones, over 85% seen once. The sample taken for sequencing was naive CD8+ T cells sorted from blood. All receptors come from a man younger than 35 in good health. The CDR3 runs from the conserved cysteine through the conserved F or W. The D gene is left open where the match is weak. Not all rows give a size; the values are once, few, many and, for expanded clones, a class.

j_call	v_call	clone_size	d_call	cdr3_aa	cdr3_nt
TRBJ1-2	TRBV4-3	NA	TRBD1	CASSQGQGAIGYTF	TGCGCCAGCAGCCAGGGACAGGGGGCGATTGGCTACACCTTC
TRBJ2-7	TRBV18	NA	TRBD1	CASSRTGGLSYEQYF	TGTGCCAGCTCACGCACAGGGGGTCTCTCCTACGAGCAGTACTTC
TRBJ1-6	TRBV28	NA	NA	CASSSSAGTIKVGDSPLHF	TGTGCCAGCAGTTCATCCGCCGGGACTATTAAGGTCGGGGACTCGCCCCTCCACTTT
TRBJ1-1	TRBV27	NA	NA	CASSLVGSGTEAFF	TGTGCCAGCAGTTTAGTCGGCTCGGGGACTGAAGCTTTCTTT
TRBJ2-7	TRBV7-9	NA	TRBD2	CASSFGLDLIEQYF	TGTGCCAGCAGCTTCGGACTAGATTTAATCGAGCAGTACTTC
TRBJ2-7	TRBV18	NA	NA	CASSPGTGDEQYF	TGTGCCAGCTCACCGGGGACGGGAGACGAGCAGTACTTC
TRBJ1-2	TRBV5-6	NA	NA	CASSFFPGIGYGYTF	TGTGCCAGCAGCTTTTTTCCGGGGATAGGCTATGGCTACACCTTC
TRBJ2-7	TRBV7-9	NA	NA	CASSFGESRTASYEQYF	TGTGCCAGCAGCTTCGGGGAGTCCCGGACGGCATCCTACGAGCAGTACTTC
TRBJ2-1	TRBV7-9	NA	NA	CASSLLATDEQFF	TGTGCCAGCAGCTTACTAGCGACCGATGAGCAGTTCTTC
TRBJ1-5	TRBV6-1	once	NA	CASSAGRGQYQPQHF	TGTGCCAGCAGTGCTGGAAGAGGACAGTATCAGCCCCAGCATTTT
TRBJ2-1	TRBV11-3	NA	NA	CASSPFDGAYNEQFF	TGTGCCAGCAGCCCCTTCGACGGGGCTTACAATGAGCAGTTCTTC
TRBJ1-1	TRBV19	NA	NA	CASSISWGEGTNTEAFF	TGTGCCAGTAGTATTAGTTGGGGGGAGGGGACGAACACTGAAGCTTTCTTT
TRBJ1-6	TRBV4-1	NA	TRBD1	CASSPGQTNSPLHF	TGCGCCAGCAGCCCGGGACAGACTAATTCACCCCTCCACTTT
TRBJ1-1	TRBV28	NA	NA	CASSDPRVTEAFF	TGTGCCAGCAGTGATCCAAGGGTCACTGAAGCTTTCTTT
TRBJ1-2	TRBV6-1	few	NA	CASSDRGNYGYTF	TGTGCCAGCAGTGACAGGGGAAACTATGGCTACACCTTC
TRBJ2-2	TRBV10-2	NA	NA	CASSHGPNTGELFF	TGCGCCAGCAGTCACGGCCCAAACACCGGGGAGCTGTTTTTT
TRBJ2-2	TRBV4-1	NA	NA	CASSQEPQLTGELFF	TGCGCCAGCAGCCAAGAGCCACAGCTCACCGGGGAGCTGTTTTTT
TRBJ1-6	TRBV7-9	NA	NA	CASSFGNTDVPPLHF	TGTGCCAGCAGCTTCGGGAACACCGACGTTCCGCCCCTCCACTTT
TRBJ2-3	TRBV6-5	NA	NA	CASSYFQTTDTQYF	TGTGCCAGCAGTTACTTCCAGACTACAGATACGCAGTATTTT
TRBJ2-7	TRBV11-2	NA	NA	CASSLVLTYEQYF	TGTGCCAGCAGCTTAGTGCTGACCTACGAGCAGTACTTC
TRBJ2-7	TRBV9	NA	NA	CASSVAPSRYEQYF	TGTGCCAGCAGCGTAGCCCCGAGCCGATACGAGCAGTACTTC
TRBJ2-3	TRBV9	NA	NA	CASGDGGTDTQYF	TGTGCCAGCGGGGATGGGGGCACAGATACGCAGTATTTT
TRBJ2-7	TRBV9	NA	NA	CASSVGGAVSYEQYF	TGTGCCAGCAGCGTAGGGGGGGCCGTCTCCTACGAGCAGTACTTC
TRBJ2-3	TRBV7-8	NA	NA	CASSFLETPDTQYF	TGTGCCAGCAGCTTCTTAGAAACTCCAGATACGCAGTATTTT
TRBJ2-1	TRBV7-2	NA	TRBD2	CASSFLGLADNEQFF	TGTGCCAGCAGCTTCCTGGGACTAGCGGACAATGAGCAGTTCTTC
TRBJ2-7	TRBV7-9	NA	NA	CASSPPSGQLYEQYF	TGTGCCAGCAGCCCCCCCTCGGGACAACTCTACGAGCAGTACTTC